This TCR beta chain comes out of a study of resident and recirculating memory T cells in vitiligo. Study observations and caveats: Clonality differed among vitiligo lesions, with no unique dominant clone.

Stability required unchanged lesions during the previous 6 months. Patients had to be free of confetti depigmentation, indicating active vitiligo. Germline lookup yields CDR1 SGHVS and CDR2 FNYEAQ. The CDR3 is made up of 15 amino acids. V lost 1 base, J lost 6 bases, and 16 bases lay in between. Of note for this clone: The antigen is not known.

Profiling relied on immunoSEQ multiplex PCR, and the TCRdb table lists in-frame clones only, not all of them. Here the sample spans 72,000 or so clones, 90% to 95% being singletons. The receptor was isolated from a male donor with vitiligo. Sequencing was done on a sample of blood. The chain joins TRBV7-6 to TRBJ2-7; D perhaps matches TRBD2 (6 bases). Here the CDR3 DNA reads TGTGCCAGCAGCTTAGGGGCGGGAAGGGTGGGCGAGCAGTACTTC. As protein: CASSLGAGRVGEQYF.